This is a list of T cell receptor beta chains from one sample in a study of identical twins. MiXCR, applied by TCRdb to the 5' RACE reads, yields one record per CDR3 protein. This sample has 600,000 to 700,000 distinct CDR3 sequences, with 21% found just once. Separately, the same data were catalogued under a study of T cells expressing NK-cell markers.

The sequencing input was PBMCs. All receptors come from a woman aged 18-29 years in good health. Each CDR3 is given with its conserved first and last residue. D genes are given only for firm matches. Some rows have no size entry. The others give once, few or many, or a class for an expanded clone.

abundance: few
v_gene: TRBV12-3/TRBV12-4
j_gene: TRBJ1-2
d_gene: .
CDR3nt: TGTGCCAGCAGTTCTCCCTCGGGGCGCGGCTACACCTTC
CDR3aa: CASSSPSGRGYTF

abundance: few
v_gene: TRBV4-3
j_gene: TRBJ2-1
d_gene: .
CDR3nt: TGCGCCAGCAGCCAAGACGGGAGAGTTTACAATGAGCAGTTCTTC
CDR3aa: CASSQDGRVYNEQFF

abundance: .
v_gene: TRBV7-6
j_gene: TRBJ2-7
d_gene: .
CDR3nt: TGTACTCGAAGGGGGGGGGACGTCTCCTACGAGCAGTACTTC
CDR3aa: CTRRGGDVSYEQYF

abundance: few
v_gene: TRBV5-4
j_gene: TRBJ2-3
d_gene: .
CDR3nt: TGTGCCAGCGCGACGGACCCCTCAAATTCTCCAGATACGCAGTATTTT
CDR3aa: CASATDPSNSPDTQYF

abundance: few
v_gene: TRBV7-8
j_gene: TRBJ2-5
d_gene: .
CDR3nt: TGTGCCAGCAGCTTCACAGTCGGTCTCGAGACCCAGTACTTC
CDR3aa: CASSFTVGLETQYF

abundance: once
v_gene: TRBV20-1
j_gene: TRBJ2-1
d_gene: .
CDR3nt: TGCAGTGCTAGAGAGAGAAGAGGGGGGTCCTACAATGAGCAGTTCTTC
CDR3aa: CSARERRGGSYNEQFF

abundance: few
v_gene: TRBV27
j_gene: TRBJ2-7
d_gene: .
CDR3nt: TGTGCCAGCAGTTATCTCGCGGGGGCTACTTACGAGCAGTACTTC
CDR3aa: CASSYLAGATYEQYF

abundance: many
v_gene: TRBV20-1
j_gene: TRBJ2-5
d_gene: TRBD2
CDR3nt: TGCAGTGCTAGAGTGACTAGCGGGGTAGACCAGTACTTC
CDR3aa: CSARVTSGVDQYF

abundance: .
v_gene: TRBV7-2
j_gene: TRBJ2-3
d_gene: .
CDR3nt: TGTGCCAGCAGCTTAGTGACAGACCAGTATTTT
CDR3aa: CASSLVTDQYF

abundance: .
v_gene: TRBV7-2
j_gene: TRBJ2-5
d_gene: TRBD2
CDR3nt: TGTGCCAGCAGCACGCCTAGCGGAGTCCAAGAGACCCAGTACTTC
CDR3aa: CASSTPSGVQETQYF